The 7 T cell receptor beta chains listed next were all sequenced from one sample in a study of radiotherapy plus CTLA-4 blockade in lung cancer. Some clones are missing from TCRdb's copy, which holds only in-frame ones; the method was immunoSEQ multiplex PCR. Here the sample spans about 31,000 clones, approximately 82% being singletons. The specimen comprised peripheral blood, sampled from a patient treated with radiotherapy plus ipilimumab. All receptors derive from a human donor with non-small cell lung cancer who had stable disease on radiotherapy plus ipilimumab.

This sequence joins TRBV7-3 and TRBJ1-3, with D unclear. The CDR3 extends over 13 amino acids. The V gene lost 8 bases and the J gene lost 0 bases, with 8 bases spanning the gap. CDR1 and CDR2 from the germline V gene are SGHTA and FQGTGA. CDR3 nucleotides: TGTGCCAGCGGCCCAAACTCTGGAAACACCATATATTTT. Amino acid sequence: CASGPNSGNTIYF.

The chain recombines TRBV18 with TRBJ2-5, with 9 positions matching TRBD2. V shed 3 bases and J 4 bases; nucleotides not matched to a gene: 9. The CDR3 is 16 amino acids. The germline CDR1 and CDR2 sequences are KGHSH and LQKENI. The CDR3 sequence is CASSPRSSGVAETQYF. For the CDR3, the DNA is TGTGCCAGCTCACCTCGTTCTAGCGGGGTTGCAGAGACCCAGTACTTC.

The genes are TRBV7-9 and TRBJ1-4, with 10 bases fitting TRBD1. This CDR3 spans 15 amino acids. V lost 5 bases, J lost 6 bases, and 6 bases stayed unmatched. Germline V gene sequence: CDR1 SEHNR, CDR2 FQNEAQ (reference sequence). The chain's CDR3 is CASSLGDRGDEKLFF. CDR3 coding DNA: TGTGCCAGCAGCCTAGGGGACAGGGGAGATGAAAAACTGTTTTTT.

The CDR3, as DNA: TGTGCCAGCAGCTGGCAGGGAGATTCACCCCTCCACTTT. This gives the protein CASSWQGDSPLHF. The V gene is TRBV7-9, the J gene TRBJ1-6, with D possibly TRBD1 on 5 matching bases. Trimming stripped 4 bases from V and 8 bases from J, with 9 bases between. This CDR3 has 13 amino acids. Germline V gene data show CDR1 as SEHNR and CDR2 as FQNEAQ (reference sequence).

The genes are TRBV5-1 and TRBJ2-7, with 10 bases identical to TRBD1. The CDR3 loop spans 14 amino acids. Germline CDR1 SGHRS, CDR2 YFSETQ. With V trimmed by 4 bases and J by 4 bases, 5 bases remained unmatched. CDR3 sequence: CASSHGTGEYEQYF. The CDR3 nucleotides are TGCGCCAGCAGCCACGGGACAGGGGAGTACGAGCAGTACTTC.

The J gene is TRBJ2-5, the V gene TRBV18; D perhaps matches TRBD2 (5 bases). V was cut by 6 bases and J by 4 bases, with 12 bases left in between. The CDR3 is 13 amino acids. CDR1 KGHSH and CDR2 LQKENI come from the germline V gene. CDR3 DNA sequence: TGTGCCAGCTCCCCCGGAGGTGGAGAGACCCAGTACTTC. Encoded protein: CASSPGGGETQYF.

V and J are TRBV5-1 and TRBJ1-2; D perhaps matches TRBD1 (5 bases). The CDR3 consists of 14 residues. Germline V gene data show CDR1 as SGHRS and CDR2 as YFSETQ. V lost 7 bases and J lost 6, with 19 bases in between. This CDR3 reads CASRTGTYEDGYTF. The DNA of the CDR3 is TGCGCCAGCCGCACCGGGACTTACGAAGATGGCTACACCTTC. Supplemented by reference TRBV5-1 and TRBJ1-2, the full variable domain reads KAGVTQTPRYLIKTRGQQVTLSCSPISGHRSVSWYQQTPGQGLQFLFEYFSETQRNKGNFPGRFSGRQFSNSRSEMNVSTLELGDSALYLCASRTGTYEDGYTFGSGTRLTVV.